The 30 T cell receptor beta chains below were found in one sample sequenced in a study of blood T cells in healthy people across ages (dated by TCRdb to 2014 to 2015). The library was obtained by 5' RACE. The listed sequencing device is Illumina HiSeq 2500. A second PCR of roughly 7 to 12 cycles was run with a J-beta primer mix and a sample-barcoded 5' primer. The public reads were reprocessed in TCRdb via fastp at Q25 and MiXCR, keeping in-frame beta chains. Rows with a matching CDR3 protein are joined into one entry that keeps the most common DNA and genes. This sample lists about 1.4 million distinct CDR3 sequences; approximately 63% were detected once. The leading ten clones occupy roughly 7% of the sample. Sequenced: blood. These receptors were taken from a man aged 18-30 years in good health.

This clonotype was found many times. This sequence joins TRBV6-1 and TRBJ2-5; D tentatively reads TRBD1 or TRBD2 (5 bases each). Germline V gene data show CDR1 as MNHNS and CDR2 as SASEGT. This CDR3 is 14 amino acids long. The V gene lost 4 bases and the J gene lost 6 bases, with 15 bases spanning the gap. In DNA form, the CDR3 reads TGTGCCAGCAGTGTGGAGGCAGGGATGCAGACCCAGTACTTC. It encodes CASSVEAGMQTQYF.

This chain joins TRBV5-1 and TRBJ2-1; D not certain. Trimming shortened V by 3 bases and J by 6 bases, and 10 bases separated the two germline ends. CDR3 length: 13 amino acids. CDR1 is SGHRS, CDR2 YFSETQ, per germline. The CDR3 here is CASSSRSRNEQFF. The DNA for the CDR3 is TGCGCCAGCAGCTCTAGGAGCCGCAATGAGCAGTTCTTC.

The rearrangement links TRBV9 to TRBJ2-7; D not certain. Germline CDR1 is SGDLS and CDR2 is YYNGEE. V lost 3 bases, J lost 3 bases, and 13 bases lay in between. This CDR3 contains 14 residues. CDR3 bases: TGTGCCAGCAGCGCCGGGTCTCTCAGCTACGAGCAGTACTTC. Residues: CASSAGSLSYEQYF.

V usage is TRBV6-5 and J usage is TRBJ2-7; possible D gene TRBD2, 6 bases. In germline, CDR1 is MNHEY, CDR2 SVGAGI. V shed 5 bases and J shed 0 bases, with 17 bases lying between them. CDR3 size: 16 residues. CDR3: CASSPEGSLSSYEQYF. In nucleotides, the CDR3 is TGTGCCAGCAGTCCGGAGGGTAGCCTGAGCTCCTACGAGCAGTACTTC.

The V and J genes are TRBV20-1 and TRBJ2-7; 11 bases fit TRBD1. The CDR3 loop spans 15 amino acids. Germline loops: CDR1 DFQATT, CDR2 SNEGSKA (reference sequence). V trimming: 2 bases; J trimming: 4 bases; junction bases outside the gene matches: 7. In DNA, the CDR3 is TGCAGTGCTAGAAACTTAGGACAGGGGGCGTACGAGCAGTACTTC. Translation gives CSARNLGQGAYEQYF.

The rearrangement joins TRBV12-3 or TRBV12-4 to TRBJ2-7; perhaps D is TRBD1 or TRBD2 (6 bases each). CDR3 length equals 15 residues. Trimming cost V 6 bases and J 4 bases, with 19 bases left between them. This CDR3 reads CASSLVGGSKYEQYF. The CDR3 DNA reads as TGTGCCAGCAGCCTAGTGGGGGGCTCGAAGTACGAGCAGTACTTC.

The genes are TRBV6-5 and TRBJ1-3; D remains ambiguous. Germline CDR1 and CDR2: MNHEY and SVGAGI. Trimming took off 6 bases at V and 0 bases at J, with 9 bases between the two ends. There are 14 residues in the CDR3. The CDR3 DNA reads TGTGCCAGCAGCTCTTCTTACTCTGGAAACACCATATATTTT. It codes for CASSSSYSGNTIYF.

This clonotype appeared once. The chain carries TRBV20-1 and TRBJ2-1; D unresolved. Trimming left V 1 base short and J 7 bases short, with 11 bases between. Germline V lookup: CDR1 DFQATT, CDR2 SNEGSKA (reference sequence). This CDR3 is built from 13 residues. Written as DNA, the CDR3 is TGCAGTGCTAGAGTCCGGACGCTTAATGAGCAGTTCTTC. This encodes CSARVRTLNEQFF.

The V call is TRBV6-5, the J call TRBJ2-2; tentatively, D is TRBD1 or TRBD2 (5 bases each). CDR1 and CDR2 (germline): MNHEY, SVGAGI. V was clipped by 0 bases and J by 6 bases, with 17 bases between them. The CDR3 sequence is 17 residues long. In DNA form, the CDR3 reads TGTGCCAGCAGTTACTCGATTACGGGGTTGGGGGCCGGGGAGCTGTTTTTT. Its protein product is CASSYSITGLGAGELFF.

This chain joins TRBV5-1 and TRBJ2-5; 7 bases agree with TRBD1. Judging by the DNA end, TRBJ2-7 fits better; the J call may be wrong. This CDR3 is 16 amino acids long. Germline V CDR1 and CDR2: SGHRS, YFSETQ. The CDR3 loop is CASSQHPGTGAYEQYF. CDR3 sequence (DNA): TGCGCCAGCAGCCAGCATCCCGGTACAGGGGCGTACGAGCAGTACTTC.

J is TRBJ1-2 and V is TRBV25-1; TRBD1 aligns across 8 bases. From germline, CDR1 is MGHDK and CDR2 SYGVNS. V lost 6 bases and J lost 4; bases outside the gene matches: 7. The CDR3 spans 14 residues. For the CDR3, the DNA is TGTGCCAGCAGGGCAGGGGGCAGAGTCTATGGCTACACCTTC. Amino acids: CASRAGGRVYGYTF.

The CDR3 DNA reads as TGTGCCAGCTCACCACCGGGGTTGTACACTGAAGCTTTCTTT. Its protein is CASSPPGLYTEAFF. J is TRBJ1-1 and V is TRBV18; D ambiguous. The V end lost 0 bases, the J end lost 3 bases, and 8 bases lay between the germline ends. Germline assignment: CDR1 KGHSH and CDR2 LQKENI. This CDR3 has 14 residues.

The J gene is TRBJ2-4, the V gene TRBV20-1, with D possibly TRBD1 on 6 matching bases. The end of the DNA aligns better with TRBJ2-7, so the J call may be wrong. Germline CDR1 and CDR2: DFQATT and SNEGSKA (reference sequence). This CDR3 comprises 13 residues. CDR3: CSAHSPQGDEQYF. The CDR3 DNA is TGCAGTGCTCACTCCCCACAGGGAGACGAGCAGTACTTC.

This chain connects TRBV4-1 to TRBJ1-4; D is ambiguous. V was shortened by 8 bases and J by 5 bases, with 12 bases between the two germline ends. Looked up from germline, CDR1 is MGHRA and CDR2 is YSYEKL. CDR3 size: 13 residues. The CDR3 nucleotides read TGCGCCAGCGAGGACCCTTTGAATGAAAAACTGTTTTTT. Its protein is CASEDPLNEKLFF.

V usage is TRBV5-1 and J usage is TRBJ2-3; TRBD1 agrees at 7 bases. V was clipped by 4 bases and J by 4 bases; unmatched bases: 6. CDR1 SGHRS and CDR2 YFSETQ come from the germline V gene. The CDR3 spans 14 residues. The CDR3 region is CASSRRQGADTQYF. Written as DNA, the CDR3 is TGCGCCAGCAGCCGACGACAGGGCGCAGATACGCAGTATTTT.

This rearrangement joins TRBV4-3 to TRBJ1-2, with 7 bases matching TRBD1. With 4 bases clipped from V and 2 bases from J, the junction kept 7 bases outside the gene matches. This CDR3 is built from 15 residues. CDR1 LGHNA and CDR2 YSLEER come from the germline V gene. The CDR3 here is CASSPRDSGNYGYTF. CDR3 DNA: TGCGCCAGCAGCCCCCGGGACAGCGGGAACTATGGCTACACCTTC.

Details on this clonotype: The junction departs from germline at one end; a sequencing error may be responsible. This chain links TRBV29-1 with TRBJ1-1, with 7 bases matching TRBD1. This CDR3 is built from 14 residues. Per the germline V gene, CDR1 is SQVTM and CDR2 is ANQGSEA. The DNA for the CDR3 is TGCAGCGCTGAAGCCACAGGGGTAGGCACTGAAGCTTTCTTT. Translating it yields CSAEATGVGTEAFF.

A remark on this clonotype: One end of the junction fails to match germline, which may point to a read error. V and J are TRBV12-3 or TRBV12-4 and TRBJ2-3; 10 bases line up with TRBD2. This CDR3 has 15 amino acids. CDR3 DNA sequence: TGTGTCAGCAGTTTAGTAGCGGGGGGTACGGATACGCAGTATTTT. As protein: CVSSLVAGGTDTQYF.

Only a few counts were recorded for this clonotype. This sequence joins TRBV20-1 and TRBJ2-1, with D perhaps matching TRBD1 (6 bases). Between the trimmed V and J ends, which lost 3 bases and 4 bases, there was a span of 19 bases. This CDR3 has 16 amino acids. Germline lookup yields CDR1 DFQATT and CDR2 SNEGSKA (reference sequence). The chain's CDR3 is CSARDPVVGAYNEQFF. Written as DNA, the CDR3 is TGCAGTGCTAGGGATCCGGTCGTGGGGGCTTACAATGAGCAGTTCTTC.

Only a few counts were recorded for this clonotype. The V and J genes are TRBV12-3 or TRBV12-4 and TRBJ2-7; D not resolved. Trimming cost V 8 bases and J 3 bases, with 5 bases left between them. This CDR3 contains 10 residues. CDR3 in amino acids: CASANYEQYF. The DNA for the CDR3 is TGTGCCAGCGCAAACTACGAGCAGTACTTC.

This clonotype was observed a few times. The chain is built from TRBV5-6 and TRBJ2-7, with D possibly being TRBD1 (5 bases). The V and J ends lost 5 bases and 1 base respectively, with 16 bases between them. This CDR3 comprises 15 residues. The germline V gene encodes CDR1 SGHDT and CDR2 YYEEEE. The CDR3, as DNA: TGTGCCAGCAGATTAGGACAATCTTCTTCCTACGAGCAGTACTTC. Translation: CASRLGQSSSYEQYF.

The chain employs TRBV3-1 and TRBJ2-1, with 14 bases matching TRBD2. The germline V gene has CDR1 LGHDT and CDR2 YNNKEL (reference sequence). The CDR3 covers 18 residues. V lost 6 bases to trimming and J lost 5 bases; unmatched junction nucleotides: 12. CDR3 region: CASSTGTSGSRGDNEQFF. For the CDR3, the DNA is TGTGCCAGCAGTACCGGGACTAGCGGGAGTCGGGGGGACAATGAGCAGTTCTTC.

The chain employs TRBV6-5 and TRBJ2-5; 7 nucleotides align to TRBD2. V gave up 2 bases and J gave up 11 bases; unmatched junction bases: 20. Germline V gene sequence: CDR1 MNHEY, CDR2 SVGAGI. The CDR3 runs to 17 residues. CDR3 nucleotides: TGTGCCAGCAGTTACCCTAACGGGCCGGGAGGCTACAATGAGCAGTACTTC. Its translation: CASSYPNGPGGYNEQYF.

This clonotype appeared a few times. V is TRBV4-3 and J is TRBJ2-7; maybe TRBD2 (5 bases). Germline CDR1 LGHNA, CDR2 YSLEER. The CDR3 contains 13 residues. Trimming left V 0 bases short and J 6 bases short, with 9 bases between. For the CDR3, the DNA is TGCGCCAGCAGCCAAGATTCGGACTCCGAGCAGTACTTC. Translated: CASSQDSDSEQYF.

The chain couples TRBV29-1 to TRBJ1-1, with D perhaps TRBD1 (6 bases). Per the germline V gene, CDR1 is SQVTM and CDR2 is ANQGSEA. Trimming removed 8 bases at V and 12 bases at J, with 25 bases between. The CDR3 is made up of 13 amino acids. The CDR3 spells CSSLDIGGYRPFF. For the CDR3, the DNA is TGCAGCTCCTTGGATATAGGGGGGTATCGGCCTTTCTTT. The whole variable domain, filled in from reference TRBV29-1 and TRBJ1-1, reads SAVISQKPSRDICQRGTSLTIQCQVDSQVTMMFWYRQQPGQSLTLIATANQGSEATYESGFVIDKFPISRPNLTFSTLTVSNMSPEDSSIYLCSSLDIGGYRPFFGQGTRLTVV.

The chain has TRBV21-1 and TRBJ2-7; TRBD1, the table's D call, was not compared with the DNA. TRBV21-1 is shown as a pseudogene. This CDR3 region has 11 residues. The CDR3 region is CASSKGGPQYF. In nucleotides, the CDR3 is TGTGCCAGCAGCAAAGGGGGGCCTCAGTACTTC.

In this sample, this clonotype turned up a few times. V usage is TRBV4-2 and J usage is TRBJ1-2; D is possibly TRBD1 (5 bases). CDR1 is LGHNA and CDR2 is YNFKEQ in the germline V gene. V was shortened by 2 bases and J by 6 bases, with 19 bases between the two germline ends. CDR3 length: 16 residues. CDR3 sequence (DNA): TGTGCCAGCAGCCAAAGAGGGACGGGCCCTTTTAATGGCTACACCTTC. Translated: CASSQRGTGPFNGYTF.

The CDR3 here is CASSLLGSGGGDGYTF. CDR3 nucleotides: TGTGCCAGCAGTTTACTTGGGTCCGGTGGTGGTGATGGCTACACCTTC. The chain is built from TRBV27 and TRBJ1-2, with D uncertain. The ends were cut back, 2 bases at V and 6 bases at J, with 19 bases in the middle. Germline loops: CDR1 MNHEY, CDR2 SMNVEV (reference sequence). The CDR3 covers 16 residues.

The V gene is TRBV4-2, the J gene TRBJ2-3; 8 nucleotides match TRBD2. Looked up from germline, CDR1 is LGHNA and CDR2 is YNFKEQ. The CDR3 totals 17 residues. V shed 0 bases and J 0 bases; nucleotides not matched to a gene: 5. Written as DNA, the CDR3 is TGTGCCAGCAGCCAAGAATTACGCGGGGGGAGCACAGATACGCAGTATTTT. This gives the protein CASSQELRGGSTDTQYF.

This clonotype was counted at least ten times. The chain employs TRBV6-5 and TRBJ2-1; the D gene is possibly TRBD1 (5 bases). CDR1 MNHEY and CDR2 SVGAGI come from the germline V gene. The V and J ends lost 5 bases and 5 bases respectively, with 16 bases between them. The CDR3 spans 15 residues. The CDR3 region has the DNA TGTGCCAGCAGTGTCCAAGGGGCATACAACAATGAGCAGTTCTTC. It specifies CASSVQGAYNNEQFF.